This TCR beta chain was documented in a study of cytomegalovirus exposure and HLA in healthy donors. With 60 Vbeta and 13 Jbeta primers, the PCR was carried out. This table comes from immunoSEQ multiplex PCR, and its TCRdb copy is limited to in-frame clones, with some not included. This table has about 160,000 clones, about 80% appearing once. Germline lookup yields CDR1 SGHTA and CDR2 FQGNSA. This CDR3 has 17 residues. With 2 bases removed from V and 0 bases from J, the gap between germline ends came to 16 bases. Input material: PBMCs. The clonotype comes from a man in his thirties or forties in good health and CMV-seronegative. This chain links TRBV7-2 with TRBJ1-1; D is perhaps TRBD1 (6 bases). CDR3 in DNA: TGTGCCAGCAGCTTAACTGGGGGGGGCAGGTTGAACACTGAAGCTTTCTTT. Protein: CASSLTGGGRLNTEAFF.